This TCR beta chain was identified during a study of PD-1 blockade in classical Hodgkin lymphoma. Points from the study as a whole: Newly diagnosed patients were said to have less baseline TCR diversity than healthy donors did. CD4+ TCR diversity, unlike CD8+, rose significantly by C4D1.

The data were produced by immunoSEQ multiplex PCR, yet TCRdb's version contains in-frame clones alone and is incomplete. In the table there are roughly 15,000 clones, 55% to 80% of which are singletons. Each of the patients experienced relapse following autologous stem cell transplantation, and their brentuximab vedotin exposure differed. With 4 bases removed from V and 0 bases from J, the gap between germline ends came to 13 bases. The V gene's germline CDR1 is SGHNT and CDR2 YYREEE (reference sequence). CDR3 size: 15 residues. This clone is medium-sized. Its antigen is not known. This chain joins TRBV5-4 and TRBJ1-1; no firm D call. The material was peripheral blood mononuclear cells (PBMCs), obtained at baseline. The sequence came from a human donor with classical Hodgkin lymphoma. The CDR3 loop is CASSQLGELNTEAFF. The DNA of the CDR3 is TGTGCCAGCAGCCAGTTGGGTGAACTGAACACTGAAGCTTTCTTT.